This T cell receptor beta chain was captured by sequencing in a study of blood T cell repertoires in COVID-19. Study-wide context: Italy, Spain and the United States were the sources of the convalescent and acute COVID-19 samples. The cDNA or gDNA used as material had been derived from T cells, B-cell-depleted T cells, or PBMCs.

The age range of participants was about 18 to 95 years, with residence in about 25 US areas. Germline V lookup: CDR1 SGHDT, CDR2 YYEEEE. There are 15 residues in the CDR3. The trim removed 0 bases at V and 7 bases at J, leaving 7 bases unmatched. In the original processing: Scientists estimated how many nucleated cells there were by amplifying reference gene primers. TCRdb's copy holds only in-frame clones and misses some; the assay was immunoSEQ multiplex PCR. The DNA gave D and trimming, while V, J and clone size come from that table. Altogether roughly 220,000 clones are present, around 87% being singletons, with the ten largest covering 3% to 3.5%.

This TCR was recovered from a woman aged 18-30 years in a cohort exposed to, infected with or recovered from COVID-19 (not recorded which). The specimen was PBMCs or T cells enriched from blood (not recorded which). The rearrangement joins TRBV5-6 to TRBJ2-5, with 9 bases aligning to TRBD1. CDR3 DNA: TGTGCCAGCAGCTTGGACAGGGGGCTAGGGGGGACCCAGTACTTC. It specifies CASSLDRGLGGTQYF.